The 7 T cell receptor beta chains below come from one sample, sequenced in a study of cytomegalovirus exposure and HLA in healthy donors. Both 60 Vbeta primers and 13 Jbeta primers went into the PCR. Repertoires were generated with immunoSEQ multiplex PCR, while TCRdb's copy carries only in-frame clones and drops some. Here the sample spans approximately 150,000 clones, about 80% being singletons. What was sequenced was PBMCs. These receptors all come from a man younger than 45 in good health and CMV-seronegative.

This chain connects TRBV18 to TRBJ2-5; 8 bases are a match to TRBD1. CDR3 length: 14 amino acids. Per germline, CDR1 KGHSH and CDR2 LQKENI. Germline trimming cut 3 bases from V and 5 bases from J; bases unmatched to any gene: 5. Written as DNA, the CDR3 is TGTGCCAGCTCACCGACAGGGGTGATTGAGACCCAGTACTTC. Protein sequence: CASSPTGVIETQYF.

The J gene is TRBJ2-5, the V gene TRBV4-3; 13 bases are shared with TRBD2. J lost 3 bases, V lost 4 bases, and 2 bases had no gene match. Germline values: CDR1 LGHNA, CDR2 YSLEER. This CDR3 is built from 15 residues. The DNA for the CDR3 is TGCGCCAGCAGCCTAGGGACTAGCGGGAAAGAGACCCAGTACTTC. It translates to CASSLGTSGKETQYF.

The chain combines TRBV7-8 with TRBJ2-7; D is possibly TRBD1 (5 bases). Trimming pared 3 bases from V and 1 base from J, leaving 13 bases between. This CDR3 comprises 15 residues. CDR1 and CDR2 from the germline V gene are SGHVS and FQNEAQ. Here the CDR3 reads CASSFAGSGSYEQYF. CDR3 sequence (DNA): TGTGCCAGCAGCTTCGCTGGCTCAGGGTCCTACGAGCAGTACTTC. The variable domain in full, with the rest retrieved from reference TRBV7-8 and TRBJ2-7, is GAGVSQSPRYKVAKRGQDVALRCDPISGHVSLFWYQQALGQGPEFLTYFQNEAQLDKSGLPSDRFFAERPEGSVSTLKIQRTQQEDSAVYLCASSFAGSGSYEQYFGPGTRLTVT.

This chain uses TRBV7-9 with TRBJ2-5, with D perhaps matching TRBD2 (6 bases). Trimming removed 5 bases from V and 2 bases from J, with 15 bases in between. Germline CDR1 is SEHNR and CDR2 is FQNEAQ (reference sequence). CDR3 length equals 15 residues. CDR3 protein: CASSPGLTLQETQYF. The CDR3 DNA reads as TGTGCCAGCAGCCCTGGACTAACTCTACAAGAGACCCAGTACTTC.

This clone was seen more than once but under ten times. Here the CDR3 DNA reads TGCGCCAGCAGCCAAGATTCGTCAGGGGGCGGGTCACCCCTCCACTTT. Protein sequence: CASSQDSSGGGSPLHF. This sequence joins TRBV4-3 and TRBJ1-6; TRBD1 matches at 8 bases. The CDR3 spans 16 residues. Germline CDR1 and CDR2: LGHNA and YSLEER. The J segment lost 10 bases and the V segment lost 0 bases, leaving 8 bases of the junction unmatched.

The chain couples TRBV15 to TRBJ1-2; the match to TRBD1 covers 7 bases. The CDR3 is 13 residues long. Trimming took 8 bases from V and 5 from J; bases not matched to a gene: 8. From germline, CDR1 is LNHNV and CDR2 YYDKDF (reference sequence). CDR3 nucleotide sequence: TGTGCCACCGGTAGGGGGCCTGGATATGGCTACACCTTC. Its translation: CATGRGPGYGYTF.

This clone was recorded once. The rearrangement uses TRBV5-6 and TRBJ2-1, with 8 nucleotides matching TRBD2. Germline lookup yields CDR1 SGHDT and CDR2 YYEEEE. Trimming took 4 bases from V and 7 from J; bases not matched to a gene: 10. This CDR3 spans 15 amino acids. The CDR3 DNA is TGTGCCAGCAGCGAGGGCGGGAGGAAAAGAAATGAGCAGTTCTTC. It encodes CASSEGGRKRNEQFF.